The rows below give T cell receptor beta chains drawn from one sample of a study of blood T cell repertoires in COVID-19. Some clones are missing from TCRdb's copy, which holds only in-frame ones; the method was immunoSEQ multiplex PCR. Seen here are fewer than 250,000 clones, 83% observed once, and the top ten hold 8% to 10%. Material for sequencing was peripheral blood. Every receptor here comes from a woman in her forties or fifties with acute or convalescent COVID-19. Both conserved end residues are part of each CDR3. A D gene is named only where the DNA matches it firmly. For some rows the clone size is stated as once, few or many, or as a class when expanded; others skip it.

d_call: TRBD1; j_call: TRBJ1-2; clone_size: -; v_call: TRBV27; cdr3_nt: TGTGCCAGCAAAAGACAGGGGGCCGGCTACACCTTC; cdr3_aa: CASKRQGAGYTF
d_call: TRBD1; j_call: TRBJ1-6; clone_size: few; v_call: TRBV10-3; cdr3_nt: TGTGCCACTATGGGACAGGGCCTTCGTAGTTCACCCCTCCACTTT; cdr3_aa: CATMGQGLRSSPLHF
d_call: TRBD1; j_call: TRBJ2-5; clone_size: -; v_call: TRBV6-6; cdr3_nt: TGTGCCAGCAGTTACGCGGACAGGGGGCTTAAGACCCAGTACTTC; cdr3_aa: CASSYADRGLKTQYF
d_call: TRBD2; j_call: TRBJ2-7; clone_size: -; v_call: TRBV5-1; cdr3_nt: TGCGCCAGCAGCCTCTTAGCGGGCGGTTCCTACGAGCAGTACTTC; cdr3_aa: CASSLLAGGSYEQYF
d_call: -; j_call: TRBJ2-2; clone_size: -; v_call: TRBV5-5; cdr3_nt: TGTGCCAGCAGCTACCGGACTCCCAACACCGGGGAGCTGTTTTTT; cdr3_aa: CASSYRTPNTGELFF
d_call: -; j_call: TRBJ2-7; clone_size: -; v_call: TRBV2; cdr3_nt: TGTGCCAGCAGTCTCCGGGACATCTACGAGCAGTACTTC; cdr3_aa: CASSLRDIYEQYF
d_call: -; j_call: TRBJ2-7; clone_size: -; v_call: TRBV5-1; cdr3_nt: TGCGCCAGCAGCTTGGAGGGAGCCTCCTACGAGCAGTACTTC; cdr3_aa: CASSLEGASYEQYF
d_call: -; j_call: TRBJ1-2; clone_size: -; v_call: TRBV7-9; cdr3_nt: TGTGCCAGCAGCCAAGCCGGTCAGGCTGGCTACACCTTC; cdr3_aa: CASSQAGQAGYTF
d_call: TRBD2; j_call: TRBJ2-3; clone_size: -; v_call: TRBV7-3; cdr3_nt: TGTGCCAGCAGCCCCGGACTAGCGGGAGATACGCAGTATTTT; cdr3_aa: CASSPGLAGDTQYF
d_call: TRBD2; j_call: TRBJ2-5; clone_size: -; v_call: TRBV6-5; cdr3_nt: TGTGCCCACTCTAAGGGACTAGCGGAAGGGGAGACCCAGTACTTC; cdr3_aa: CAHSKGLAEGETQYF
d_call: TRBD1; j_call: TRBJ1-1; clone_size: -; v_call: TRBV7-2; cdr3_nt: TGTGCCAGCAGCTTAGGTCTGGGACAGGGTAACACTGAAGCTTTCTTT; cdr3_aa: CASSLGLGQGNTEAFF
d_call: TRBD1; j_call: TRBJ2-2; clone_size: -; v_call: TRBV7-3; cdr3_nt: TGTGCCAGCAGCCTCCAGGGGGCGGGTAGCACCGGGGAGCTGTTTTTT; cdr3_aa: CASSLQGAGSTGELFF
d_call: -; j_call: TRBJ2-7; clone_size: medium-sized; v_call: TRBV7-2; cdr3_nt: TGTGCCAGCAGCTTGAGGAGGGGCCAGTCCTACGAGCAGTACTTC; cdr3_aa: CASSLRRGQSYEQYF
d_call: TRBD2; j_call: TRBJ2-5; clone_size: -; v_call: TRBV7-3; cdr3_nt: TGTGCCAGCAGCTTTAGCGGGAGGGGGGAGACCCAGTACTTC; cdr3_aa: CASSFSGRGETQYF
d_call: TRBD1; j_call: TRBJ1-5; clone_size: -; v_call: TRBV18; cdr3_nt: TGTGCCAGCTCACCACAACAACAGGGGAGCAATCAGCCCCAGCATTTT; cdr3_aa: CASSPQQQGSNQPQHF
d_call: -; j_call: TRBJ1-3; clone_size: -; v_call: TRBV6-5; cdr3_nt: TGTGCCAGCAGCCCCGGACAGACAGGAAACACCATATATTTT; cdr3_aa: CASSPGQTGNTIYF